This passage covers 14 T cell receptor beta chains from one sample sequenced in a study of cytomegalovirus exposure and HLA in healthy donors. 13 Jbeta primers and 60 Vbeta primers were used for the PCR. Only in-frame clones appear in the TCRdb table, and some are missing; sequencing was by immunoSEQ multiplex PCR. Altogether some 190,000 clones are present, 76% being singletons, with the ten largest covering 2% to 2.5%. The sample taken for sequencing was PBMCs. These receptors originate from a woman aged 25 to 39 in good health and CMV-seropositive.

J is TRBJ1-5 and V is TRBV10-3, with 7 bases that match TRBD1. In germline, CDR1 is ENHRY, CDR2 SYGVKD. With 7 bases clipped from V and 2 bases from J, the junction kept 17 bases outside the gene matches. The CDR3 sequence is 18 residues long. This CDR3 reads CAINCGSGTENGNQPQHF. CDR3 DNA: TGTGCCATCAACTGCGGCTCCGGGACAGAGAATGGCAATCAGCCCCAGCATTTT.

In this sample, this clone turned up a few times. The J gene is TRBJ1-2, the V gene TRBV7-9; D is undetermined. This CDR3 has 14 residues. In germline, CDR1 is SEHNR, CDR2 FQNEAQ (reference sequence). Trimming cost V 5 bases and J 2 bases, with 12 bases left between them. CDR3 residues: CASSPSGVNYGYTF. In nucleotides, the CDR3 is TGTGCCAGCAGCCCATCCGGGGTGAACTATGGCTACACCTTC.

This clone was counted once. The chain couples TRBV6-4 to TRBJ1-6; D is perhaps TRBD1 (6 bases). The CDR3 loop spans 17 amino acids. Trimming cost V 11 bases and J 0 bases, with 20 bases left between them. The germline V gene encodes CDR1 MRHNA and CDR2 SNTAGT. The CDR3 bases are TGTGCCCTACAAGACGTGGACAGTTCCTCCTATAATTCACCCCTCCACTTT. Translating gives CALQDVDSSSYNSPLHF.

The genes are TRBV11-3 and TRBJ2-2; D is possibly TRBD1 (5 bases). V gave up 4 bases and J gave up 6 bases, with 12 bases separating them. Per germline, CDR1 SGHNT and CDR2 YENEEA. There are 14 residues in the CDR3. Here the CDR3 reads CASSSSWGPGELFF. The CDR3, as DNA: TGTGCCAGCAGCTCCTCTTGGGGCCCCGGGGAGCTGTTTTTT.

The chain is built from TRBV2 and TRBJ1-6; 8 nucleotides align to TRBD1. Germline V gene sequence: CDR1 SNHLY, CDR2 FYNNEI. This CDR3 has 15 amino acids. V gave up 7 bases and J gave up 5 bases; unmatched junction bases: 7. In nucleotides, the CDR3 is TGTGCCAGCAAACCCGACAGGGGTAATAATTCACCCCTCCACTTT. It codes for CASKPDRGNNSPLHF.

The chain has TRBV7-8 and TRBJ1-5; 11 bases are a match to TRBD1. CDR1 SGHVS and CDR2 FQNEAQ come from the germline V gene. This CDR3 comprises 15 residues. V lost 11 bases to trimming and J lost 4 bases; unmatched junction nucleotides: 10. The CDR3 DNA reads as TGTGCCTCGACTCTCGGACAGGGGGCAAATCAGCCCCAGCATTTT. The encoded protein is CASTLGQGANQPQHF.

This chain uses TRBV7-9 with TRBJ1-3, with 7 bases matching TRBD1. V gave up 5 bases and J gave up 2 bases; unmatched junction bases: 3. Germline CDR1 reads SEHNR; CDR2 reads FQNEAQ (reference sequence). The CDR3 loop spans 14 amino acids. CDR3 amino acids: CASSQGTAGNTIYF. In DNA, the CDR3 is TGTGCCAGCAGCCAGGGGACAGCTGGAAACACCATATATTTT.

The rearrangement joins TRBV7-6 to TRBJ2-7; a weak D match, TRBD1 (6 bases). Germline V gene sequence: CDR1 SGHVS, CDR2 FNYEAQ. The CDR3 has 16 residues. The V end lost 0 bases, the J end lost 5 bases, and 17 bases lay between the germline ends. CDR3 residues: CASSLAPGQISDEQYF. In DNA form, the CDR3 reads TGTGCCAGCAGCTTAGCGCCTGGACAGATTTCGGACGAGCAGTACTTC. The whole variable domain, filled in from reference TRBV7-6 and TRBJ2-7, reads GAGVSQSPRYKVTKRGQDVALRCDPISGHVSLYWYRQALGQGPEFLTYFNYEAQQDKSGLPNDRFSAERPEGSISTLTIQRTEQRDSAMYRCASSLAPGQISDEQYFGPGTRLTVT.

V is TRBV10-3 and J is TRBJ1-6; TRBD1 is a possible D gene (6 bases). CDR1 is ENHRY and CDR2 is SYGVKD in the germline V gene. This CDR3 is built from 15 residues. V gave up 5 bases and J gave up 8 bases, with 16 bases separating them. CDR3 residues: CAISPTTGLDSPLHF. The CDR3 bases are TGTGCCATCAGTCCCACGACAGGTTTGGATTCACCCCTCCACTTT.

This clone was seen just once. V and J are TRBV21-1 and TRBJ2-7; no DNA check was done on the table's D call, TRBD1. TRBV21-1 is listed as a pseudogene. The CDR3 has 17 residues. The CDR3 DNA sequence: TGTGCCAGCAGCGCCTCCGGGACAGGGTTTGGACCCTACGAGCAGTACTTC. As protein: CASSASGTGFGPYEQYF.

V gene TRBV28 combines with J gene TRBJ2-7; D remains ambiguous. Trimming cost V 5 bases and J 3 bases, with 8 bases left between them. Germline assignment: CDR1 MDHEN and CDR2 SYDVKM. This CDR3 is built from 12 residues. CDR3 sequence (DNA): TGTGCCAGCAGTAAAACAGTCTACGAGCAGTACTTC. It translates to CASSKTVYEQYF.

The CDR3 DNA reads as TGTGCCAGCAGCCAACAAGCGGGGGAAGAAGATACGCAGTATTTT. Translation gives CASSQQAGEEDTQYF. This chain links TRBV4-2 with TRBJ2-3; TRBD2 aligns across 8 bases. Germline values: CDR1 LGHNA, CDR2 YNFKEQ. Losses at the gene ends were 2 bases for V and 5 bases for J; bases not matched to a gene: 6. CDR3 length equals 15 residues.

By share of the sample, this clone is medium-sized. This chain joins TRBV28 and TRBJ1-2, with 7 positions matching TRBD1. CDR3 length: 13 residues. CDR1 and CDR2 (germline): MDHEN, SYDVKM. Trimming at V came to 7 bases and at J to 8 bases, leaving 10 bases not matched to a gene. The chain's CDR3 is CASTLDRDWGYTF. CDR3 nucleotide sequence: TGTGCCAGCACTCTCGACAGGGATTGGGGCTACACCTTC.

The J gene is TRBJ2-5, the V gene TRBV10-3, with TRBD2 matching 14 bases. Germline V gene data show CDR1 as ENHRY and CDR2 as SYGVKD. The CDR3 is made up of 19 amino acids. Losses at the gene ends were 2 bases for V and 1 base for J; bases not matched to a gene: 9. Here the CDR3 DNA reads TGTGCCATCAGTGAGAGGACTAGCGGGGGGCCCGTGTTCCAAGAGACCCAGTACTTC. Protein sequence: CAISERTSGGPVFQETQYF.